This is a list of T cell receptor beta chains from one sample in a study of blood T cell repertoires in COVID-19. Clones were sequenced by immunoSEQ multiplex PCR, and TCRdb holds only the in-frame ones, with some missing. The data show 90,000 to 120,000 clones, with roughly 80% seen just once and roughly 3.3% held by the top ten. Source material: peripheral blood. All receptors derive from a woman at least 80 years old with active or convalescent COVID-19. The CDR3 runs from the conserved cysteine through the conserved F or W. A D gene is named only where the DNA matches it firmly. Size is omitted from some rows. Given values are once, few, many or a class for expanded clones.

13	NA	NA	TRBV5-6	TRBJ2-7	TGTGCCAGCAGCCCAGGCCCTACCTACGAGCAGTACTTC	CASSPGPTYEQYF
15	TRBD2	few	TRBV7-2	TRBJ2-1	TGTGCCAGCAGCCCATTCCGGGGGGCCTACAATGAGCAGTTCTTC	CASSPFRGAYNEQFF
13	NA	NA	TRBV4-1	TRBJ2-7	TGCGCCAGCAGCCAAGATTCAACCTACGAGCAGTACTTC	CASSQDSTYEQYF
14	NA	NA	TRBV6-5	TRBJ1-2	TGTGCCAGCACCAAGGAAAGGGGTCGTTATGGCTACACCTTC	CASTKERGRYGYTF
15	NA	NA	TRBV28	TRBJ1-2	TGTGCCAGCAGTCCATCTACAGGGTGGGAGTGGGGCTACACCTTC	CASSPSTGWEWGYTF
16	TRBD1	once	TRBV5-4	TRBJ2-3	TGTGCCAGCAGCCCACGATCTGGGACAGGAAGAGATACGCAGTATTTT	CASSPRSGTGRDTQYF
12	NA	NA	TRBV28	TRBJ1-2	TGTGCCATTGCGGGGTCGAACTATGGCTACACCTTC	CAIAGSNYGYTF
14	TRBD1	NA	TRBV28	TRBJ2-7	TGTGCCAGCAGTTCCGGGACAGGGGTGTACGAGCAGTACTTC	CASSSGTGVYEQYF
14	NA	NA	TRBV6-5	TRBJ1-1	TGTGCCACCCACAGAAACAGGGCGGACACTGAAGCTTTCTTT	CATHRNRADTEAFF
14	NA	few	TRBV6-2/TRBV6-3	TRBJ1-1	TGTGCCAGCAGTCTGACAGGAATGAACACTGAAGCTTTCTTT	CASSLTGMNTEAFF
20	TRBD2	NA	TRBV5-1	TRBJ2-1	TGCGCCAGCAGCTTGACCGGGAACCCGGCTAGCGGGCTAGAAGACAATGAGCAGTTCTTC	CASSLTGNPASGLEDNEQFF
16	TRBD2	NA	TRBV5-1	TRBJ2-3	TGCGCCAGCAGCACTGGGACTAGCGGGGCCACAGATACGCAGTATTTT	CASSTGTSGATDTQYF
15	TRBD1	NA	TRBV28	TRBJ2-3	TGTGCCAGCAGTTTGGGAACAGGGGTGACAGATACGCAGTATTTT	CASSLGTGVTDTQYF
11	NA	NA	TRBV3-1/TRBV3-2	TRBJ1-1	TGTGCCAGCAGCCGGCCTCCTGAAGCTTTCTTT	CASSRPPEAFF
18	TRBD2	NA	TRBV5-1	TRBJ2-3	TGCGCCAGCAGCCTGCTTCGGGGCGGGAGACTCAGAACAGATACGCAGTATTTT	CASSLLRGGRLRTDTQYF
15	NA	once	TRBV5-1	TRBJ1-6	TGCGCCAGCAGACCGCAGGTGAATTATAATTCACCCCTCCACTTT	CASRPQVNYNSPLHF
14	TRBD1	NA	TRBV18	TRBJ2-7	TGTGCCAGCTCAAAACCTGGGACAGACTACGAGCAGTACTTC	CASSKPGTDYEQYF
15	TRBD1	NA	TRBV2	TRBJ1-5	TGTGCCAGCAGCGAACAGGGGTCGAGCAATCAGCCCCAGCATTTT	CASSEQGSSNQPQHF
14	TRBD1	NA	TRBV29-1	TRBJ1-2	TGCAGCACCAACGATCCCGGGACAGGGGGCGGCTACACCTTC	CSTNDPGTGGGYTF
16	TRBD1	NA	TRBV18	TRBJ2-7	TGTGCCAGCTCACGACCAACCGGGACAGGGCGATTTGAGCAGTACTTC	CASSRPTGTGRFEQYF
13	NA	NA	TRBV6-6	TRBJ1-5	TGTGCCAGCGCTCAGCCGGAGAATCAGCCCCAGCATTTT	CASAQPENQPQHF
15	NA	NA	TRBV6-5	TRBJ1-1	TGTGCCAGCAGTTCGGGTCCCTCGGTGAACACTGAAGCTTTCTTT	CASSSGPSVNTEAFF